Listed here are 21 T cell receptor beta chains from one sample, sequenced in a study of T cells in Graves' hyperthyroidism and ophthalmopathy. Researchers amplified the TCR beta CDR3 regions from RNA transcripts. HTBI primers drove first-round RT-PCR of the TCR CDR3. TCRdb reprocessed the multiplex PCR reads via MiXCR and lists one record per CDR3 protein. The profile shows around 700,000 distinct CDR3 sequences, approximately 36% of them singletons. Sequencing used blood. These receptor sequences come from a middle-aged woman with Graves' hyperthyroidism.

This clonotype was observed a few times. J is TRBJ1-2 and V is TRBV20-1; D perhaps matches TRBD1 (5 bases). Germline CDR1 DFQATT, CDR2 SNEGSKA (reference sequence). This CDR3 spans 14 amino acids. The V end was cut by 5 bases, the J end by 0 bases, with 13 bases between. For the CDR3, the DNA is TGCAGTGCTCACGGGACTCCAACTAACTATGGCTACACCTTC. Amino acid sequence: CSAHGTPTNYGYTF.

This clonotype has a handful of counts. This chain links TRBV4-3 with TRBJ1-2; possible D gene TRBD1, 6 bases. Germline loops: CDR1 LGHNA, CDR2 YSLEER. Trimming pared 1 base from V and 3 bases from J, leaving 12 bases between. The CDR3 sequence is 15 residues long. CDR3: CASSQGSNRDYGYTF. Here the CDR3 DNA reads TGCGCCAGCAGCCAAGGGTCCAACAGGGACTATGGCTACACCTTC.

The table lists this clonotype with a few counts. The chain carries TRBV13 and TRBJ1-1; TRBD1 aligns across 9 bases. Germline V gene sequence: CDR1 PRHDT, CDR2 FYEKMQ (reference sequence). The V segment lost 3 bases and the J segment 5 bases; nucleotides outside the gene matches: 10. The CDR3 is 16 residues long. The CDR3 coding sequence is TGTGCCAGCAGCTTGGTAGGGACAGGGAAAAGGACTGAAGCTTTCTTT. Translating gives CASSLVGTGKRTEAFF.

Many counts were recorded for this clonotype. The chain combines TRBV29-1 with TRBJ2-2; D not certain. Between the trimmed V and J ends, which lost 7 bases and 0 bases, there was a span of 9 bases. This CDR3 spans 13 amino acids. CDR1 SQVTM and CDR2 ANQGSEA come from the germline V gene. CDR3 in DNA: TGCAGCGGCTACTACACGAACACCGGGGAGCTGTTTTTT. Residues: CSGYYTNTGELFF.

The table lists this clonotype with a few counts. The chain combines TRBV7-9 with TRBJ1-4, with TRBD1 matching over 11 bases. The CDR3 contains 15 residues. V gave up 1 base and J gave up 8 bases; unmatched junction bases: 3. CDR1 and CDR2 from the germline V gene are SEHNR and FQNEAQ (reference sequence). The CDR3 sequence: CASSLVGQGGEKLFF. DNA of the CDR3: TGTGCCAGCAGCTTAGTGGGACAGGGGGGAGAAAAACTGTTTTTT.

This clonotype was seen at least ten times. The CDR3 DNA reads as TGCAGCGTTGTGGTTTGGGAGGGGGAGACCCAGTACTTC. It translates to CSVVVWEGETQYF. V gene TRBV29-1 combines with J gene TRBJ2-5, with TRBD2 matching 7 bases. J was trimmed by 5 bases and V by 4 bases; bases with no gene match: 7. The CDR3 is made up of 13 amino acids. Germline V gene lookup returns CDR1 SQVTM and CDR2 ANQGSEA. Together with reference TRBV29-1 and TRBJ2-5, the CDR3 gives the full variable domain: SAVISQKPSRDICQRGTSLTIQCQVDSQVTMMFWYRQQPGQSLTLIATANQGSEATYESGFVIDKFPISRPNLTFSTLTVSNMSPEDSSIYLCSVVVWEGETQYFGPGTRLLVL.

Comments on this clonotype: A clone one base away is much larger, so this may be a read error. This likely comes from a read error, as the CDR3 has no conserved phenylalanine or tryptophan at its end. This sequence joins TRBV20-1 and TRBJ1-1, with D maybe TRBD1 (6 bases). V was clipped by 5 bases and J by 1 base, with 8 bases between them. Germline V gene data show CDR1 as DFQATT and CDR2 as SNEGSKA (reference sequence). This CDR3 contains 12 residues. CDR3 region: CSAVRGNTEAFL. CDR3 in DNA: TGCAGTGCTGTCAGGGGGAACACTGAAGCTTTCCTT.

Points on this clonotype: Since a much larger clone is just one base distant, this may be a read error. V and J are TRBV15 and TRBJ1-2; maybe TRBD1 (6 bases). This CDR3 has 13 amino acids. The germline CDR1 and CDR2 sequences are LNHNV and YYDKDF (reference sequence). V gave up 6 bases and J gave up 1 base, with 9 bases separating them. The CDR3 reads CATRTGINYGYTF. CDR3 DNA sequence: TGTGCCACCAGAACAGGGATTAACTATGGCTACACCTTC.

This clonotype was detected a few times. V usage is TRBV6-5 and J usage is TRBJ2-7; 11 nucleotides line up with TRBD1. J gave up 2 bases and V 4 bases, and 4 bases lay outside the gene matches. The CDR3 runs 15 residues. CDR1 is MNHEY, CDR2 SVGAGI, per germline. CDR3 DNA sequence: TGTGCCAGCAGTTTTGGGGGACAGGGGGCCTACGAGCAGTACTTC. Translation gives CASSFGGQGAYEQYF.

This chain links TRBV7-8 with TRBJ1-6; no firm D call. In germline, CDR1 is SGHVS, CDR2 FQNEAQ. The CDR3 covers 14 residues. V lost 8 bases and J 6 bases, leaving 14 bases between the germline ends. The CDR3 region is CASSPRQTNSPLHF. The DNA for the CDR3 is TGTGCCAGCTCACCCCGTCAGACTAATTCACCCCTCCACTTT.

This chain's CDR3 is CASSFRTGANVLTF. The CDR3 DNA is TGTGCCAGCAGTTTTAGGACAGGGGCCAACGTCCTGACTTTC. V usage is TRBV12-3 or TRBV12-4 and J usage is TRBJ2-6; D might be TRBD1 (5 bases). The CDR3 has 14 residues. Trimming stripped 3 bases from V and 4 bases from J, with 7 bases between.

In its sample, this clonotype was seen many times. V usage is TRBV7-2 and J usage is TRBJ1-2, with TRBD1 as a possible D gene (6 bases). CDR3 length: 14 amino acids. Germline assignment: CDR1 SGHTA and CDR2 FQGNSA. V was pared by 5 bases and J by 6 bases, with 16 bases between. The CDR3 loop is CASSPPGQRNGYTF. DNA of the CDR3: TGTGCCAGCAGCCCTCCAGGACAGAGGAATGGCTACACCTTC.

This clonotype was observed a few times. CDR3 coding DNA: TGTGCCAGCAGCCAAGGGGGGATTGCTGGGGCCAACGTCCTGACTTTC. It yields the protein CASSQGGIAGANVLTF. The chain uses TRBV3-1 and TRBJ2-6; the D gene could be TRBD1 or TRBD2 (5 bases each). The CDR3 runs 16 residues. Trimming shortened V by 1 base and J by 2 bases, and 9 bases separated the two germline ends. Germline values: CDR1 LGHDT, CDR2 YNNKEL (reference sequence).

This clonotype occurred many times. The genes are TRBV10-2 and TRBJ1-5, with a weak D call TRBD1 (5 bases). Germline CDR1 WSHSY, CDR2 SAAADI. V shed 6 bases and J shed 0 bases, with 12 bases lying between them. The CDR3 length is 15 residues. CDR3 loop: CASRGDGVSNQPQHF. In nucleotides, the CDR3 is TGCGCCAGCAGGGGGGACGGTGTTAGCAATCAGCCCCAGCATTTT.

This clonotype was recorded once. This chain connects TRBV29-1 to TRBJ1-1; no clear D. Germline CDR1 reads SQVTM; CDR2 reads ANQGSEA. The CDR3 is made up of 14 amino acids. Trimming cost V 6 bases and J 3 bases, with 17 bases left between them. The CDR3 sequence is CSVSLAGVDTEAFF. Here the CDR3 DNA reads TGCAGCGTGAGCCTAGCGGGAGTGGACACTGAAGCTTTCTTT.

Comment on this clonotype: This may arise from a read error, as a much more abundant clone is one base away. The chain carries TRBV15 and TRBJ1-1; D gene unclear. Germline CDR1 LNHNV, CDR2 YYDKDF (reference sequence). The length of the CDR3 is 12 residues. CDR3 loop: CATNREDTEAFF. The DNA of the CDR3 is TGTGCCACCAACAGAGAGGACACTGAAGCTTTCTTT.

The rearrangement links TRBV12-3 or TRBV12-4 to TRBJ1-6; TRBD1 might be the D (5 bases). There are 14 residues in the CDR3. V shed 6 bases and J shed 8 bases, with 14 bases lying between them. The chain's CDR3 is CASSPGPWDSPLHF. The CDR3 region has the DNA TGTGCCAGCAGCCCGGGGCCTTGGGATTCACCCCTCCACTTT.

This clonotype has at least ten counts. The chain uses TRBV20-1 and TRBJ1-6; D ambiguous. Germline V lookup: CDR1 DFQATT, CDR2 SNEGSKA (reference sequence). The CDR3 sequence is 12 residues long. V was pared by 6 bases and J by 8 bases, with 11 bases between. CDR3 region: CSAADPDSPLHF. The CDR3 coding sequence is TGCAGTGCCGCCGACCCAGATTCACCCCTCCACTTT.

This clonotype was counted between two and nine times. V usage is TRBV9 and J usage is TRBJ2-2, with D hard to call. Trimming stripped 3 bases from V and 10 bases from J, with 25 bases between. Germline assignment: CDR1 SGDLS and CDR2 YYNGEE. There are 17 residues in the CDR3. The CDR3 sequence is CASSALRLAGLEEELFF. In nucleotides, the CDR3 is TGTGCCAGCAGCGCCCTAAGACTGGCCGGCTTGGAAGAGGAGCTGTTTTTT.

V is TRBV4-3 and J is TRBJ1-2; D perhaps matches TRBD1 (5 bases). The V end lost 6 bases, the J end lost 3 bases, and 11 bases lay between the germline ends. The CDR3 runs to 13 residues. The germline CDR1 and CDR2 sequences are LGHNA and YSLEER. CDR3 sequence (DNA): TGCGCCAGCAGAGGGGCATATGACTATGGCTACACCTTC. Its protein is CASRGAYDYGYTF.

This sequence joins TRBV10-3 and TRBJ1-2; no firm D call. Germline V gene data show CDR1 as ENHRY and CDR2 as SYGVKD. The V end lost 6 bases, the J end lost 5 bases, and 7 bases lay between the germline ends. This CDR3 has 11 residues. The CDR3 coding sequence is TGTGCCATCAGCAGGCCGTATGGCTACACCTTC. Translation: CAISRPYGYTF.